What follows describes a single T cell receptor beta chain. Germline V gene sequence: CDR1 SGHNT, CDR2 YYREEE (reference sequence). This CDR3 has 14 amino acids. Trimming cost V 2 bases and J 2 bases; bases outside gene matches: 1. The data derive from a study of Ad26.COV2.S vaccination and SARS-CoV-2 variants. The sample's treatment: roughly 18 received Ad26.COV2.S at low or high dose, single or two shots; several received placebo; per-sample allocation not given. The study sampled participants on day 63 after the first vaccine or placebo injection. Clones were sequenced by immunoSEQ multiplex PCR, and TCRdb holds only the in-frame ones, with some missing. This sample has roughly 300,000 clones, with about 86% found just once.

The J gene is TRBJ2-5, the V gene TRBV5-4; 9 bases match TRBD2. The clonotype was recovered from a person aged 18-65 years who received the Ad26.COV2.S COVID-19 vaccine or a placebo. The material was peripheral blood, obtained in a trial of Ad26.COV2.S vaccine versus placebo. Here the CDR3 DNA reads TGTGCCAGCAGCTTAGCGGGGGGACAAGAGACCCAGTACTTC. Its protein product is CASSLAGGQETQYF.